This T cell receptor beta chain was captured in a study of cytomegalovirus exposure and HLA in healthy donors. Healthy bone marrow donors supplied every sample. The V and J ends lost 6 bases and 0 bases respectively, with 15 bases between them. The CDR3 contains 16 residues. The V gene's germline CDR1 is KGHSH and CDR2 LQKENI. The study ran its PCR with 60 Vbeta and 13 Jbeta primers. The table came from immunoSEQ multiplex PCR; TCRdb's copy has only in-frame clones and leaves some out. The sample lists 200,000 to 250,000 clones, 70% to 85% occurring once. The chain carries TRBV18 and TRBJ1-3; D uncertain. Sequencing was done on a sample of PBMCs. This clonotype originated in a woman in her thirties or forties in good health and CMV-seronegative. CDR3 bases: TGTGCCAGCTCCTTGGCGGGTTCTCGCTCTGGAAACACCATATATTTT. Translating it yields CASSLAGSRSGNTIYF.